The T cell receptor beta chain under discussion was sequenced for a study of blood T cell repertoires in COVID-19. At the level of the study: The United States, Italy and Spain provided the acute and convalescent COVID-19 samples. The analysed material was cDNA or gDNA that came from T cells, B-cell-depleted T cells, or PBMCs.

Data came from immunoSEQ multiplex PCR; TCRdb stores just in-frame clones and leaves some out. The profile shows about 250,000 clones, around 89% of them singletons. The germline V gene encodes CDR1 MNHEY and CDR2 SVGAGI. There are 14 residues in the CDR3. V gave up 8 bases and J gave up 7 bases; unmatched junction bases: 9. Across 24 US areas, participants ranged in age from about 18 to 90 years. All recovered Cohort 3 donors got two negative PCRs, got clearance, or saw symptom resolution. The source is a woman aged 18-35 years who had recovered from COVID-19. The chain couples TRBV6-5 to TRBJ2-2; 8 nucleotides agree with TRBD1. The sequenced sample was PBMCs or T cells enriched from blood (not recorded which). The CDR3 loop reads CASRMGQVLGELFF. For the CDR3, the DNA is TGTGCCAGCCGGATGGGACAGGTCCTCGGGGAGCTGTTTTTT.